The 6 T cell receptor beta chains below all came from one sample that was sequenced in a study of T cells in Graves' hyperthyroidism and ophthalmopathy. What was amplified from RNA transcripts were TCR beta CDR3 regions. Initially, a first-round RT-PCR of the TCR CDR3 employed the HTBI primer set. Each CDR3 protein gets one entry after TCRdb re-called the multiplex PCR reads with MiXCR. Here the sample spans roughly 750,000 distinct CDR3 sequences, less than 20% being singletons. The sample was blood. Receptors originate from a man between 18 and 29 years old with Graves' hyperthyroidism.

The rearrangement joins TRBV4-1 to TRBJ2-2; possible D gene TRBD1, 6 bases. Germline CDR1 reads MGHRA; CDR2 reads YSYEKL. V lost 4 bases to trimming and J lost 3 bases, with 18 bases between them. The CDR3 is 17 residues long. DNA for the CDR3: TGCGCCAGCAGCCGCAAAAACAGGGAAGTGGACACCGGGGAGCTGTTTTTT. Its translation: CASSRKNREVDTGELFF.

V is TRBV27 and J is TRBJ2-7; D gene uncertain. The CDR3 covers 12 residues. V was shortened by 0 bases and J by 7 bases, with 7 bases between the two germline ends. CDR1 and CDR2 (germline): MNHEY, SMNVEV (reference sequence). The CDR3 reads CASSLSRSEQYF. CDR3 DNA sequence: TGTGCCAGCAGTTTATCTAGATCGGAGCAGTACTTC.

The chain carries TRBV29-1 and TRBJ2-7; the match to TRBD1 covers 7 bases. CDR1 is SQVTM, CDR2 ANQGSEA, per germline. This CDR3 comprises 13 residues. The junction had 7 bases not matched to a gene; V was cut back by 6 bases and J by 2 bases. The CDR3 DNA reads as TGCAGCGTCACCCCAGGGGGACCCTACGAGCAGTACTTC. Amino acids: CSVTPGGPYEQYF.

This sequence joins TRBV28 and TRBJ1-4, with D hard to call. From germline, CDR1 is MDHEN and CDR2 SYDVKM. V shed 7 bases and J shed 8 bases, with 11 bases lying between them. The CDR3 contains 12 residues. The CDR3 DNA reads TGTGCCAGCACCAGCTACCAGGAAAAACTGTTTTTT. Protein: CASTSYQEKLFF.

V is TRBV20-1 and J is TRBJ2-3, with a weak D call TRBD1 (5 bases). CDR3 length: 12 residues. Germline V gene sequence: CDR1 DFQATT, CDR2 SNEGSKA (reference sequence). Trimming removed 4 bases from V and 5 bases from J, with 10 bases in between. The CDR3 loop reads CSAIKGKDTQYF. As DNA, the CDR3 is TGCAGTGCTATTAAGGGGAAAGATACGCAGTATTTT.

This clonotype was observed many times. This chain joins TRBV5-1 and TRBJ2-1; D not resolved. The CDR3 is 14 residues long. Trimming took 4 bases from V and 0 from J, leaving 8 bases between them. CDR1 is SGHRS, CDR2 YFSETQ, per germline. CDR3: CASSQQSSYNEQFF. The CDR3, as DNA: TGCGCCAGCAGCCAACAGAGCTCCTACAATGAGCAGTTCTTC. Combining the CDR3 with reference TRBV5-1 and TRBJ2-1 gives the whole variable domain KAGVTQTPRYLIKTRGQQVTLSCSPISGHRSVSWYQQTPGQGLQFLFEYFSETQRNKGNFPGRFSGRQFSNSRSEMNVSTLELGDSALYLCASSQQSSYNEQFFGPGTRLTVL.